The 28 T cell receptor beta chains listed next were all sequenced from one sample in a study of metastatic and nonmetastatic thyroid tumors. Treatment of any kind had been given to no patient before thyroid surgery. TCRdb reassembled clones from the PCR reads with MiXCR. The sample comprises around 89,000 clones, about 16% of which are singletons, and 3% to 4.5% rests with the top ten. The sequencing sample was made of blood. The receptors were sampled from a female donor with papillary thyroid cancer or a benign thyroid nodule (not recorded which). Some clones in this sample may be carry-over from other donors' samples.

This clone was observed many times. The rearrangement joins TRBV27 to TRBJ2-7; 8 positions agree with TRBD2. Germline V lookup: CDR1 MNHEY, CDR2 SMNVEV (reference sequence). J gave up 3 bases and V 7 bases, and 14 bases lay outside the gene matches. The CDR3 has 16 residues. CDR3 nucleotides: TGTGCCAGCACCCCCTCCGGGGGGGGGTATTTCTACGAGCAGTACTTC. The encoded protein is CASTPSGGGYFYEQYF.

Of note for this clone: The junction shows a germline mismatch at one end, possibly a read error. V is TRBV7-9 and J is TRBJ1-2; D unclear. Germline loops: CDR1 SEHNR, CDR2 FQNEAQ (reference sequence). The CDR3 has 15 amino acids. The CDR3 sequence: CASSRNGPLSYCYTF. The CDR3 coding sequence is TGTGCCAGCAGCCGTAATGGGCCTCTATCCTATTGCTACACCTTC.

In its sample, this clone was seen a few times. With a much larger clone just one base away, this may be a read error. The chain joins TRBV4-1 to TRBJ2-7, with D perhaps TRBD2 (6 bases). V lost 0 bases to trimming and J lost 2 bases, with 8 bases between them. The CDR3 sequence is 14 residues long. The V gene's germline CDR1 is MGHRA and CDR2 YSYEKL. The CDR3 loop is CASSQEWGAYEQYF. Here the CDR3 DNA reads TGCGCCAGCAGCCAAGAATGGGGGGCCTACGAGCAGTACTTC.

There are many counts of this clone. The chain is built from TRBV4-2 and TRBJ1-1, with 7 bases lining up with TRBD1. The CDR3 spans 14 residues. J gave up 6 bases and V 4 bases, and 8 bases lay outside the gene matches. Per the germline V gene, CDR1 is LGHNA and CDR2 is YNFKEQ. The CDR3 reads CASSRIQGQAEAFF. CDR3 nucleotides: TGTGCCAGCAGCCGGATACAGGGGCAAGCTGAAGCTTTCTTT.

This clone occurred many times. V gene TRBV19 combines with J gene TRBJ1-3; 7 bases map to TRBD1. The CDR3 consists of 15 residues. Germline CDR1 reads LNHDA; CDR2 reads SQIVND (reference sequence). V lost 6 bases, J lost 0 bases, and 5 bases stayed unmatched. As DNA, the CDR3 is TGTGCCAGTAGCCGGGACAGTCGCTCTGGAAACACCATATATTTT. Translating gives CASSRDSRSGNTIYF.

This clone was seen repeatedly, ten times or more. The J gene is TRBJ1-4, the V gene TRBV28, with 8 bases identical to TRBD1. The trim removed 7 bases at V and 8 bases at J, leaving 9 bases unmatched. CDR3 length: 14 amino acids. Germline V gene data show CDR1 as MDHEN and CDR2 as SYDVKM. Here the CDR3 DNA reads TGTGCCAGCACACCGGACAGGGCGGAGGAAAAACTGTTTTTT. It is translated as CASTPDRAEEKLFF.

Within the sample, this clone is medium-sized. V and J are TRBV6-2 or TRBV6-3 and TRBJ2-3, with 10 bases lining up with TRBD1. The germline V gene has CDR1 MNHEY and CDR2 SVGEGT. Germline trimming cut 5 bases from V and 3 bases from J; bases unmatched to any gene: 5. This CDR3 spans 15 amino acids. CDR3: CASSLTGGGTDTQYF. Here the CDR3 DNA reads TGTGCCAGCAGTCTGACAGGGGGCGGGACAGATACGCAGTATTTT.

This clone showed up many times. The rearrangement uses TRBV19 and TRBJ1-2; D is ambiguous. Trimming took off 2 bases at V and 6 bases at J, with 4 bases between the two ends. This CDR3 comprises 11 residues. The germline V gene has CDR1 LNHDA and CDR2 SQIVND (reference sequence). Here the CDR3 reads CASSILDGYTF. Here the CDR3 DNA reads TGTGCCAGTAGTATATTAGATGGCTACACCTTC.

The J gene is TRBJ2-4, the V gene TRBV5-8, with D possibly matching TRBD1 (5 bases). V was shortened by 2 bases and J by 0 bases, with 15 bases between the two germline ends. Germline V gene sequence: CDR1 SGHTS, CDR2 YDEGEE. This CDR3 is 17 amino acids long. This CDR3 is CASSLRTSLLAKNIQYF. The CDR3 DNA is TGTGCCAGCAGCTTACGGACATCGCTCCTAGCCAAAAACATTCAGTACTTC.

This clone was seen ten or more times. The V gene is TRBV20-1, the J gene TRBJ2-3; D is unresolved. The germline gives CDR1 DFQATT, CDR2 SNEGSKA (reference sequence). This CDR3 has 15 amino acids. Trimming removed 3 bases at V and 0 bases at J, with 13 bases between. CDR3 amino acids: CSASSTKSSTDTQYF. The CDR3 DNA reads TGCAGTGCTAGTAGCACTAAATCTAGCACAGATACGCAGTATTTT.

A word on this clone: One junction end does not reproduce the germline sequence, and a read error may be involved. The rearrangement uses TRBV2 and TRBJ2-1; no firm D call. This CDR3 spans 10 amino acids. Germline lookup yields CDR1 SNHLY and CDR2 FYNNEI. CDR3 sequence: CTSSRYRSFF. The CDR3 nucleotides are TGTACCAGCAGTAGGTACAGATCGTTCTTC. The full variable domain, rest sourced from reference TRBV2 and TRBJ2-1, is EPEVTQTPSHQVTQMGQEVILRCVPISNHLYFYWYRQILGQKVEFLVSFYNNEISEKSEIFDDQFSVERPDGSNFTLKIRSTKLEDSAMYFCTSSRYRSFFGPGTRLTVL.

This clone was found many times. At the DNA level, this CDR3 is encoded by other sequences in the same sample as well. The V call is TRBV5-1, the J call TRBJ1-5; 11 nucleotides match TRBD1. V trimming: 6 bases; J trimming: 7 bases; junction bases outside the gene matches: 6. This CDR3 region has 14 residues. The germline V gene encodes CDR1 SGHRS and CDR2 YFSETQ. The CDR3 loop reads CASKPGQGGQPQHF. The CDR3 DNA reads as TGCGCCAGCAAACCGGGACAGGGGGGACAGCCCCAGCATTTT.

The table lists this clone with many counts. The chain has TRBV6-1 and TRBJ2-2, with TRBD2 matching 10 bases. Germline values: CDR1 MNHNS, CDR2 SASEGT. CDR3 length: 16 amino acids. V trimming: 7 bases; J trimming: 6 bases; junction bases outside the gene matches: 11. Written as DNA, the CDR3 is TGTGCCAGCAACGAGCATAGCGGGGGGATAGCCGGGGAGCTGTTTTTT. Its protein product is CASNEHSGGIAGELFF.

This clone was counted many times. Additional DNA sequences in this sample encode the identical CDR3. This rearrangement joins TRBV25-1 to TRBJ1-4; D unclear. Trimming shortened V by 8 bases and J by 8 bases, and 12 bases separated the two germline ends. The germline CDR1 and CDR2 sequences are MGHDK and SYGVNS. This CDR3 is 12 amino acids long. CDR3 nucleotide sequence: TGTGCCAGCCCCAGCCCGCTCGAAAAACTGTTTTTT. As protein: CASPSPLEKLFF.

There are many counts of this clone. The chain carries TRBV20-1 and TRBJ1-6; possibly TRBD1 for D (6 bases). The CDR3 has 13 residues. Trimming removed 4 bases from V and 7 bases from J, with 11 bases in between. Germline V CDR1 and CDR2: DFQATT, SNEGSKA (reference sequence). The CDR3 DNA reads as TGCAGTGCTAATATGGACAGCAATTCACCCCTCCACTTT. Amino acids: CSANMDSNSPLHF.

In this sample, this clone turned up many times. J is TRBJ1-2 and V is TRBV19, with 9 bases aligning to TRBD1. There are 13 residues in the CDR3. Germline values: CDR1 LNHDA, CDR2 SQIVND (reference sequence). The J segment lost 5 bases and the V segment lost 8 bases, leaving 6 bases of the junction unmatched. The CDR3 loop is CASAGTGQYGYTF. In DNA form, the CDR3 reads TGTGCCAGTGCCGGGACAGGGCAATATGGCTACACCTTC.

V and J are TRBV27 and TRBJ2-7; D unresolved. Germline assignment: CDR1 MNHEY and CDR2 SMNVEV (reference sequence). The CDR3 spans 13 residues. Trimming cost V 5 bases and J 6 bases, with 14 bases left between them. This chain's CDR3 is CASSEVQTAEQYF. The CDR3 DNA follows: TGTGCCAGCAGTGAGGTACAGACGGCCGAGCAGTACTTC.

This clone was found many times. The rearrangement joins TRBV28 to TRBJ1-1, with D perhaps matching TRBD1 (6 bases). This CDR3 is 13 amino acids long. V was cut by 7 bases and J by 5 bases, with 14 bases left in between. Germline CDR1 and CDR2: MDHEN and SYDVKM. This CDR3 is CASTGGRRTEAFF. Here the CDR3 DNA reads TGTGCCAGCACCGGGGGGCGACGGACTGAAGCTTTCTTT.

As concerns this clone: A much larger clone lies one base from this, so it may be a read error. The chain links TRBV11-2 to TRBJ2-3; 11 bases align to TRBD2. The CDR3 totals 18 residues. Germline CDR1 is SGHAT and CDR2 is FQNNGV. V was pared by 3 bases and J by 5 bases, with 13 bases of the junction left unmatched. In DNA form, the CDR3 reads TGTGCCAGCAGCTTGGTAGCTAGCGGGGGGCTCGTTATAGATACGCAGTATTTT. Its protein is CASSLVASGGLVIDTQYF.

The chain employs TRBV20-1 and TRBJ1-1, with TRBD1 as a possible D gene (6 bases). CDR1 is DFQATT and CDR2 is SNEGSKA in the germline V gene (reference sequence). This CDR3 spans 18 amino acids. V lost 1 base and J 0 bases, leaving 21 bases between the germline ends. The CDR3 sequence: CSARANRGAAGMNTEAFF. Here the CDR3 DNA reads TGCAGTGCTAGAGCTAATAGGGGGGCGGCGGGGATGAACACTGAAGCTTTCTTT.

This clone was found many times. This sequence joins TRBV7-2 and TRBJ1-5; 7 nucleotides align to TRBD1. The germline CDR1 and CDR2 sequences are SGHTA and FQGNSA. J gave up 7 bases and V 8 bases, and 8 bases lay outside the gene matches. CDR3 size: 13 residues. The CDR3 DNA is TGTGCCAGCGGGCTACAGGGGCAGCAGCCCCAGCATTTT. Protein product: CASGLQGQQPQHF.

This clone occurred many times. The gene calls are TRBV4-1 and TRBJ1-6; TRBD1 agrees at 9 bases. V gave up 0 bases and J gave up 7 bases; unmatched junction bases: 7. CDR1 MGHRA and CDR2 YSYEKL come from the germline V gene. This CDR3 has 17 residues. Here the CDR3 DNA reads TGCGCCAGCAGCCAAGATCCGGGGACAGGGCAAAATTCACCCCTCCACTTT. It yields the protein CASSQDPGTGQNSPLHF.

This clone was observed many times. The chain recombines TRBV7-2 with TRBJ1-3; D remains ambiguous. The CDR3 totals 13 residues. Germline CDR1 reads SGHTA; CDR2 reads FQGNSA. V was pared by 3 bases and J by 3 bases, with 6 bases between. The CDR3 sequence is CASSFGFGNTIYF. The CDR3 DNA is TGTGCCAGCAGCTTCGGGTTTGGAAACACCATATATTTT.

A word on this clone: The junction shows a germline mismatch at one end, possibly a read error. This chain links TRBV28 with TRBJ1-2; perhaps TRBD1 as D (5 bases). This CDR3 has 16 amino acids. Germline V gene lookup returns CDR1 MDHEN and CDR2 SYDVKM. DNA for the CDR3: TGTGCCACCAGTTTGGGTGGCAGGGTGGGGATCGGAGGCTACACCTTC. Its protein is CATSLGGRVGIGGYTF.

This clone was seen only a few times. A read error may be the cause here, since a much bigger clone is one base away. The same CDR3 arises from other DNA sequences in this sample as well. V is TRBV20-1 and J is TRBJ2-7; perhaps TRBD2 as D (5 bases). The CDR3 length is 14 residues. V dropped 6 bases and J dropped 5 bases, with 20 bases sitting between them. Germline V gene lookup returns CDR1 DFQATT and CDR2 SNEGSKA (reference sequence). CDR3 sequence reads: CSALGSGDSHEQYF. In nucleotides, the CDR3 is TGCAGTGCGCTCGGAAGCGGTGATTCCCACGAGCAGTACTTC.

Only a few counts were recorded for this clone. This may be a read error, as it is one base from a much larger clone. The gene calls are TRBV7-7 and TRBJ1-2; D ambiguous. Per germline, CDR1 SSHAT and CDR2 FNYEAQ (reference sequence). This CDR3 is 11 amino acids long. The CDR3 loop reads CASSQLHGYTF. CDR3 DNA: TGTGCTAGCAGCCAACTCCATGGCTACACCTTC.

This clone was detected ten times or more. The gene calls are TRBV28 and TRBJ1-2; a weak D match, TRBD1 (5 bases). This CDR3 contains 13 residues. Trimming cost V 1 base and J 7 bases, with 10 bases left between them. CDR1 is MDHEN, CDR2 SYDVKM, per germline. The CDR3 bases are TGTGCCAGCAGTTTATCCAAGGGGCCTGGCTACACCTTC. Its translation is CASSLSKGPGYTF.

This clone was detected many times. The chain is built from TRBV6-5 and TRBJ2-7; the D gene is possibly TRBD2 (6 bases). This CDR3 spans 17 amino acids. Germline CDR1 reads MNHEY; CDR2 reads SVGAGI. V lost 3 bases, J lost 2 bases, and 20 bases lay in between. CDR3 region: CASSYNSTGTEAYEQYF. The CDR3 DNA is TGTGCCAGCAGTTATAATTCGACCGGGACTGAGGCCTACGAGCAGTACTTC.